Sequencing of this T cell receptor (beta chain) was carried out in a study of PD-1 blockade in classical Hodgkin lymphoma. Clones were read by immunoSEQ multiplex PCR, and TCRdb kept only the in-frame ones, dropping some. In the table there are approximately 7,000 clones, around 76% of which are singletons. The time point was: newly diagnosed, previously untreated cHL patient sample. The CDR3 has 16 amino acids. V was trimmed by 1 base and J by 3 bases, leaving 16 bases between them. The germline V gene encodes CDR1 SGHDT and CDR2 YYEEEE. This chain connects TRBV5-6 to TRBJ1-1; unclear D gene. Sequencing was done on a sample of peripheral blood mononuclear cells (PBMCs). The sequence came from a human donor with classical Hodgkin lymphoma. CDR3 sequence (DNA): TGTGCCAGCAGCTTGTTGGGGAGGGCTGAGTACACTGAAGCTTTCTTT. This gives the protein CASSLLGRAEYTEAFF.